Listed below are T cell receptor beta chains from one sample, sequenced in a study of human T cells and chemical hapten exposure. TCRdb re-called the RACE reads with MiXCR, one entry per CDR3 protein. The table lists fewer than 300,000 distinct CDR3 sequences, about 8.6% of them singletons. The sample was whole blood, taken in connection with sensitization to the hapten diphenylcyclopropenone (DPC). These receptors came from a woman aged 40-49 years with alopecia areata. Some clones in this sample may be carry-over from other donors' samples. CDR3s include the opening cysteine and the closing phenylalanine or tryptophan. The D gene is left open where the match is weak. The listing skips clone size in some rows; elsewhere it reads once, few, many or a size class.

cdr3_aa	cdr3_nt	d_call	v_call	clone_size	cdr3_length	j_call
CASSFRPGELFF	TGTGCCAGCAGTTTCCGGCCAGGGGAGCTGTTTTTT	NA	TRBV6-2/TRBV6-3	NA	12	TRBJ2-2
CASSYVSQGANSPLHF	TGTGCCAGCAGTTACGTCTCGCAGGGGGCTAATTCACCCCTCCACTTT	TRBD1	TRBV6-5	few	16	TRBJ1-6
CASSLTSGHTDTQYF	TGTGCCAGCAGCTTAACTAGCGGACACACAGATACGCAGTATTTT	TRBD2	TRBV7-9	NA	15	TRBJ2-3
CAWSGTNVLTF	TGTGCCTGGTCCGGGACCAACGTCCTGACTTTC	NA	TRBV30	NA	11	TRBJ2-6
CASSSRGRAEAFF	TGTGCCAGCAGTTCCAGGGGACGCGCTGAAGCTTTCTTT	NA	TRBV6-5	NA	13	TRBJ1-1
CASRLAGVGSDTQYF	TGTGCCAGCAGACTAGCGGGAGTTGGGTCAGATACGCAGTATTTT	TRBD2	TRBV7-2	few	15	TRBJ2-3
CASSDGGSGSNEQFF	TGTGCCAGCAGTGACGGTGGTAGCGGGAGTAATGAGCAGTTCTTC	TRBD2	TRBV6-4	many	15	TRBJ2-1
CASRTEADTQYF	TGTGCCAGCAGGACTGAGGCAGATACGCAGTATTTT	NA	TRBV12-3/TRBV12-4	many	12	TRBJ2-3
CSAWDRRATNEKLFF	TGCAGTGCTTGGGACAGGAGAGCAACTAATGAAAAACTGTTTTTT	TRBD1	TRBV20-1	few	15	TRBJ1-4
CASSFFAGGTDTQYF	TGTGCCAGCAGCTTTTTTGCGGGAGGCACAGATACGCAGTATTTT	TRBD2	TRBV7-8	many	15	TRBJ2-3
CASSLETGARTEAFF	TGCGCCAGCAGCTTGGAAACAGGGGCGCGCACTGAAGCTTTCTTT	TRBD1	TRBV5-1	few	15	TRBJ1-1
CASSLDRMPYNEQFF	TGTGCCAGCAGCTTAGATCGCATGCCGTACAATGAGCAGTTCTTC	NA	TRBV11-3	NA	15	TRBJ2-1
CSADGQSLTLQETQYF	TGCAGTGCTGACGGACAGAGCCTAACACTGCAAGAGACCCAGTACTTC	NA	TRBV20-1	NA	16	TRBJ2-5
CASSLATGGLGDTQYF	TGTGCCAGCAGCTTGGCTACGGGAGGGCTGGGAGATACGCAGTATTTT	TRBD2	TRBV5-5	NA	16	TRBJ2-3
CASSPVSGPSEQYF	TGTGCCAGCAGCCCCGTTAGCGGGCCCTCCGAGCAGTACTTC	TRBD2	TRBV6-5	few	14	TRBJ2-7
CATSDFSSRAFF	TGTGCCACCAGTGATTTCAGCAGTAGGGCTTTCTTT	NA	TRBV24-1	few	12	TRBJ1-1
CASGLAGSYEQYF	TGTGCCAGCGGACTAGCGGGCAGCTACGAGCAGTACTTC	TRBD2	TRBV12-3/TRBV12-4	NA	13	TRBJ2-7
CATSVPGQQETQYF	TGTGCCACCAGTGTCCCGGGACAACAAGAGACCCAGTACTTC	NA	TRBV24-1	few	14	TRBJ2-5
CASSLGQLYNEQFF	TGCGCCAGCAGCTTGGGACAGCTATACAATGAGCAGTTCTTC	NA	TRBV5-1	many	14	TRBJ2-1
CASPPRAPYNDQIF	TGTGCCAGCCCCCCGCGGGCCCCCTACAATGATCAGATCTTC	NA	TRBV27	NA	14	TRBJ2-1
CAGGRINQPQHF	TGTGCCGGCGGACGGATAAATCAGCCCCAGCATTTT	NA	TRBV6-1	few	12	TRBJ1-5
CATVTVMNTEAFF	TGTGCCACCGTGACAGTTATGAACACTGAAGCTTTCTTT	NA	TRBV12-3/TRBV12-4	many	13	TRBJ1-1
CASNPGRRRSGNTIYF	TGTGCCAGCAATCCGGGACGGCGACGCTCTGGAAACACCATATATTTT	NA	TRBV12-3/TRBV12-4	NA	16	TRBJ1-3
CSAPDRVVYGYTF	TGCAGTGCTCCCGACAGAGTAGTCTATGGCTACACCTTC	NA	TRBV20-1	many	13	TRBJ1-2
CASSLPTSAQAEYF	TGTGCCAGCAGTTTGCCTACTAGCGCCCAAGCGGAGTACTTC	TRBD2	TRBV28	few	14	TRBJ2-5
CASSGQPGQGAPKNIQYF	TGCGCCAGCAGCGGACAACCGGGACAGGGGGCGCCCAAAAACATTCAGTACTTC	TRBD1	TRBV4-1	NA	18	TRBJ2-4
CASSVGSGGRRQETQYF	TGTGCCAGCAGCGTAGGTAGCGGGGGGCGGCGTCAAGAGACCCAGTACTTC	TRBD2	TRBV9	few	17	TRBJ2-5
CSAKPSGRRSTGELFF	TGCAGTGCTAAACCTAGCGGGAGGCGTAGCACCGGGGAGCTGTTTTTT	TRBD2	TRBV20-1	NA	16	TRBJ2-2
CASSLGGNSPLHF	TGTGCCAGCAGCTTAGGGGGTAATTCACCCCTCCACTTT	NA	TRBV7-9	NA	13	TRBJ1-6
CASSFGSRELFF	TGTGCCAGCAGTTTCGGTAGTAGGGAGCTGTTTTTT	NA	TRBV28	few	12	TRBJ2-2
CASSPSRPGVMGKNIQYF	TGCGCCAGCAGCCCCAGTCGCCCGGGAGTTATGGGCAAAAACATTCAGTACTTC	NA	TRBV4-3	few	18	TRBJ2-4
CASSPGTGIYEQYF	TGTGCCAGCAGCCCGGGGACAGGGATCTACGAGCAGTACTTC	TRBD1	TRBV7-2	many	14	TRBJ2-7
CASSSQRGAQYF	TGTGCCAGCAGCTCGCAGCGGGGCGCCCAGTACTTC	TRBD2	TRBV7-2	medium-sized	12	TRBJ2-5
CASRIQDTQYF	TGTGCCAGCAGAATCCAGGATACGCAGTATTTT	NA	TRBV7-9	NA	11	TRBJ2-3
CASRQGPAKNIQYF	TGTGCCAGCAGACAGGGGCCGGCCAAAAACATTCAGTACTTC	TRBD1	TRBV6-1	many	14	TRBJ2-4
CASSYLRGGSTGELFF	TGTGCCAGCAGTTACTTACGCGGGGGGAGCACCGGGGAGCTGTTTTTT	TRBD2	TRBV6-2/TRBV6-3	few	16	TRBJ2-2
CASSAGQGVETQYF	TGCGCCAGCAGCGCCGGACAGGGGGTCGAGACCCAGTACTTC	TRBD1	TRBV5-1	few	14	TRBJ2-5
CASSTWVGELFF	TGTGCCAGCAGTACTTGGGTCGGGGAGCTGTTTTTT	NA	TRBV6-2/TRBV6-3	NA	12	TRBJ2-2
CATLVRAGGTEAFF	TGTGCCACCTTAGTCCGGGCCGGAGGCACTGAAGCTTTCTTT	NA	TRBV6-1	NA	14	TRBJ1-1
CSARDLRIRGMNTEAFF	TGCAGTGCTAGAGATCTAAGGATTCGGGGCATGAACACTGAAGCTTTCTTT	NA	TRBV20-1	NA	17	TRBJ1-1
CASGGPPGRTNEKLFF	TGTGCCAGCGGGGGCCCCCCCGGTAGGACTAATGAAAAACTGTTTTTT	NA	TRBV6-5	NA	16	TRBJ1-4
CATSRGQGASQDTQYF	TGTGCCACCAGCAGAGGGCAGGGGGCATCTCAAGATACGCAGTATTTT	TRBD1	TRBV15	NA	16	TRBJ2-3
CASSLAEYQETQYF	TGTGCCAGCAGCTTAGCAGAATACCAAGAGACCCAGTACTTC	NA	TRBV7-9	NA	14	TRBJ2-5